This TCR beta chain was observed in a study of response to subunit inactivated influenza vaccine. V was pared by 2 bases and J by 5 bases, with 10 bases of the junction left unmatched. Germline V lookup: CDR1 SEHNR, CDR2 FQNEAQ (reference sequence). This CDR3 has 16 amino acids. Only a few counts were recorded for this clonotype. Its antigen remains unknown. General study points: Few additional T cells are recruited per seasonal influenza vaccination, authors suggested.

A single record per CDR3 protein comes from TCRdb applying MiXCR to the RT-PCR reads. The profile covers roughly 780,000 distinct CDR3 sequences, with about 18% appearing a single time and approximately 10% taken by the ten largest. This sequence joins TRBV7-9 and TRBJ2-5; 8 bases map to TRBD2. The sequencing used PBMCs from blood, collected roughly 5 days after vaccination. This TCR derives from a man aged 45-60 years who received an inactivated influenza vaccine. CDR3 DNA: TGTGCCAGCAGCTTAATTTTCGGCGGGGGGAGCGAGACCCAGTACTTC. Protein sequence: CASSLIFGGGSETQYF.